These 8 T cell receptor beta chains originate from one sample sequenced in a study of shared clonotypes between healthy human individuals. The table came from immunoSEQ multiplex PCR; TCRdb's copy has only in-frame clones and leaves some out. Here the sample spans fewer than 500,000 clones, over 75% being singletons. The sample taken for sequencing was PBMCs. These TCRs come from a woman aged 40 to 49 in good health. Some clones in this sample may be carry-over from other donors' samples.

This clone showed up just once. This chain uses TRBV2 with TRBJ2-1; 8 positions agree with TRBD2. Trimming removed 0 bases from V and 7 bases from J; junction bases left unmatched: 8. CDR1 is SNHLY, CDR2 FYNNEI, per germline. This CDR3 contains 16 residues. The CDR3 protein is CASSEARGTRRNEQFF. CDR3 nucleotides: TGTGCCAGCAGTGAAGCGCGGGGGACTAGGAGGAATGAGCAGTTCTTC.

V gene TRBV15 combines with J gene TRBJ1-1; tentative D call: TRBD1 (6 bases). The CDR3 spans 13 residues. CDR1 LNHNV and CDR2 YYDKDF come from the germline V gene (reference sequence). V gave up 0 bases and J gave up 10 bases, with 12 bases separating them. The CDR3, as DNA: TGTGCCACCAGCAGAGAACGGACAGCGCGAGCTTTCTTT. This translates into CATSRERTARAFF.

This chain links TRBV5-1 with TRBJ2-1, with a possible D match to TRBD2 (6 bases). The CDR3 is made up of 15 amino acids. Trimming cost V 3 bases and J 1 base, with 11 bases left between them. Per the germline V gene, CDR1 is SGHRS and CDR2 is YFSETQ. In DNA, the CDR3 is TGCGCCAGCAGCTGGCGGAGCGGGTCCTACAATGAGCAGTTCTTC. Its translation: CASSWRSGSYNEQFF. The whole variable domain, remainder taken from reference TRBV5-1 and TRBJ2-1, is KAGVTQTPRYLIKTRGQQVTLSCSPISGHRSVSWYQQTPGQGLQFLFEYFSETQRNKGNFPGRFSGRQFSNSRSEMNVSTLELGDSALYLCASSWRSGSYNEQFFGPGTRLTVL.

The chain combines TRBV5-1 with TRBJ2-2; 7 bases map to TRBD1. CDR3 size: 14 residues. CDR1 is SGHRS and CDR2 is YFSETQ in the germline V gene. The V and J ends lost 4 bases and 4 bases, in that order; junction bases with no gene match: 4. The CDR3 bases are TGCGCCAGCAGCCGACAGGGTCCCACCGGGGAGCTGTTTTTT. This encodes CASSRQGPTGELFF.

The J gene is TRBJ1-1, the V gene TRBV19, with 10 positions matching TRBD1. The trim removed 5 bases at V and 3 bases at J, leaving 9 bases unmatched. CDR1 and CDR2 (germline): LNHDA, SQIVND (reference sequence). The CDR3 is 16 amino acids. CDR3 protein: CASSPRTGGKYTEAFF. The CDR3 bases are TGTGCCAGTAGTCCGCGGACAGGGGGAAAATACACTGAAGCTTTCTTT.

The rearrangement links TRBV11-2 to TRBJ1-3; D uncertain. The CDR3 spans 14 residues. Germline loops: CDR1 SGHAT, CDR2 FQNNGV. The V end lost 11 bases, the J end lost 1 base, and 15 bases lay between the germline ends. The CDR3 DNA is TGTGCCGTCGGCCGGAAGGGATCTGGAAACACCATATATTTT. Its translation: CAVGRKGSGNTIYF.

Points on this clone: Other nucleotide sequences from this sample produce the same CDR3. This chain joins TRBV5-4 and TRBJ2-2; D is unclear. The CDR3 totals 15 residues. CDR1 and CDR2 (germline): SGHNT, YYREEE (reference sequence). The V end was cut by 4 bases, the J end by 2 bases, with 12 bases between. CDR3 DNA sequence: TGTGCCAGCAGCCAAATGGGCTCAAACACCGGGGAGCTGTTTTTT. It encodes CASSQMGSNTGELFF.

V usage is TRBV27 and J usage is TRBJ1-2; D possibly corresponds to TRBD1 (6 bases). Germline values: CDR1 MNHEY, CDR2 SMNVEV (reference sequence). V lost 6 bases to trimming and J lost 3 bases, with 14 bases between them. There are 14 residues in the CDR3. CDR3 region: CASSPGQLHYGYTF. In DNA form, the CDR3 reads TGTGCCAGCAGCCCTGGACAGCTCCACTATGGCTACACCTTC.